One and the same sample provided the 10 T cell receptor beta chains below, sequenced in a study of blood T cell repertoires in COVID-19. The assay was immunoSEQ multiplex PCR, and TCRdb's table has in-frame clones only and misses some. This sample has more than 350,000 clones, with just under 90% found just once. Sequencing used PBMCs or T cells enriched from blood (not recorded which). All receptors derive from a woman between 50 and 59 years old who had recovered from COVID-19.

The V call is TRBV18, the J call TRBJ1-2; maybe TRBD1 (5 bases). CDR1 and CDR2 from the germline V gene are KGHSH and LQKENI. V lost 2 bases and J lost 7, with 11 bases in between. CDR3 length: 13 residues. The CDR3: CASSPAREGGYTF. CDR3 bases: TGTGCCAGCTCACCAGCCAGGGAGGGTGGCTACACCTTC.

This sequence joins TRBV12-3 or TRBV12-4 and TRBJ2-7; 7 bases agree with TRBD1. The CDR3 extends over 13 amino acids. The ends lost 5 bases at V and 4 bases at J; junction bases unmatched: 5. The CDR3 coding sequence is TGTGCCAGCAGTCAACAGGGGTCGTACGAGCAGTACTTC. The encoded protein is CASSQQGSYEQYF.

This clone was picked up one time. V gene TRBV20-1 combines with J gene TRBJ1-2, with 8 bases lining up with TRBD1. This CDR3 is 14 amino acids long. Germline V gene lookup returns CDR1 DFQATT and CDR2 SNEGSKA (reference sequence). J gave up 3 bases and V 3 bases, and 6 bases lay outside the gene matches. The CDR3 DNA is TGCAGTGCTAGTGGGGACAGGAGGGACTATGGCTACACCTTC. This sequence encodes CSASGDRRDYGYTF.

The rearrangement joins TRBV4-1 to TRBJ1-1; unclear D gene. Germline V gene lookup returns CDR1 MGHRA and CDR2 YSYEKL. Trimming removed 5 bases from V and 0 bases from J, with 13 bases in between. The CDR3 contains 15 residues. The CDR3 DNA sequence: TGCGCCAGCAGCGTCGGACTGGGGTTGAACACTGAAGCTTTCTTT. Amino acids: CASSVGLGLNTEAFF.

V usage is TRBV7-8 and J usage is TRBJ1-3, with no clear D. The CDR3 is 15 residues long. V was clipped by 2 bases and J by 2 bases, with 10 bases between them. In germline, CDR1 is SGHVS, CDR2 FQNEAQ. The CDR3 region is CASSLSQTTGNTIYF. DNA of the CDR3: TGTGCCAGCAGCTTAAGCCAAACGACTGGAAACACCATATATTTT.

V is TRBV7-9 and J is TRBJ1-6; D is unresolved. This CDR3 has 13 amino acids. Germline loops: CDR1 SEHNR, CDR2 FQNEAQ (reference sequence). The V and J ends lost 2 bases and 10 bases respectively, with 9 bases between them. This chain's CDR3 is CASSLFEGSPLHF. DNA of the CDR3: TGTGCCAGCAGCTTATTTGAGGGCTCACCCCTCCACTTT.

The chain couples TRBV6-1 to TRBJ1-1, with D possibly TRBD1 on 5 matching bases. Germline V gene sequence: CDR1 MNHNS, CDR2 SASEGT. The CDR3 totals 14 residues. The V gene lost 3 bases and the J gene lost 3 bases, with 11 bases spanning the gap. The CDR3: CASSEWGGDTEAFF. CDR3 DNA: TGTGCCAGCAGTGAGTGGGGCGGTGACACTGAAGCTTTCTTT.

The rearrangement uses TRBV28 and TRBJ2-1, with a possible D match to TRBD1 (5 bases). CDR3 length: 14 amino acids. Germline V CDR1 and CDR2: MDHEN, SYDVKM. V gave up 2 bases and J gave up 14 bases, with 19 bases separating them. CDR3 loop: CASSLGNQGIGEFF. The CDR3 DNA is TGTGCCAGCAGTTTAGGGAATCAGGGTATAGGGGAGTTCTTC.

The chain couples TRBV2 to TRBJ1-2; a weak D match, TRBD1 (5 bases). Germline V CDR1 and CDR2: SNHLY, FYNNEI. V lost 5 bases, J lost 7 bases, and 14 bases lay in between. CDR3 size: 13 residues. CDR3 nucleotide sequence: TGTGCCAGCAGTTTCGCCGGGGGTTCTGGCTACACCTTC. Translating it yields CASSFAGGSGYTF.

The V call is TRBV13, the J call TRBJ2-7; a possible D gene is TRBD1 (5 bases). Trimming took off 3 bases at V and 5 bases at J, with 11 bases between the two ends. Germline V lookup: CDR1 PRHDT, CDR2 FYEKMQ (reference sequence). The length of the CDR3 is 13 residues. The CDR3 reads CASSFRQGDEQYF. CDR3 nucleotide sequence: TGTGCCAGCAGCTTTCGGCAGGGTGACGAGCAGTACTTC. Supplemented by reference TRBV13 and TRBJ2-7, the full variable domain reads AAGVIQSPRHLIKEKRETATLKCYPIPRHDTVYWYQQGPGQDPQFLISFYEKMQSDKGSIPDRFSAQQFSDYHSELNMSSLELGDSALYFCASSFRQGDEQYFGPGTRLTVT.